A selection of T cell receptor beta chains follows, all from one sample in a study of PD-1 blockade in classical Hodgkin lymphoma. This table comes from immunoSEQ multiplex PCR, and its TCRdb copy is limited to in-frame clones, with some not included. The sample has under 9,500 clones; more than 90% are singletons. The sample comprised CD8+ T cells from blood. The receptors stem from a human donor with classical Hodgkin lymphoma. The CDR3 runs from the conserved cysteine through the conserved F or W. A D gene is named only where the DNA matches it firmly. The size of a clone is reported for some rows only, either as once, few or many, or as a class for expanded clones.

clone_size,d_call,j_call,v_call,cdr3_nt,cdr3_aa
.,.,TRBJ2-2,TRBV6-6,TGTGCCAGCAGCCCCGGCGTAGCGAAAGGAGGCGGGGAGCTGTTTTTT,CASSPGVAKGGGELFF
.,.,TRBJ2-1,TRBV7-9,TGTGCCAGCAGCTTAGAGGAGGGAGAATACAATGAGCAGTTCTTC,CASSLEEGEYNEQFF
few,TRBD1,TRBJ1-3,TRBV2,TGTGCCAGCAGATCCGGGACAGCAGCAATCGGAAACACCATATATTTT,CASRSGTAAIGNTIYF
.,.,TRBJ1-1,TRBV28,TGTGCCAGCAGCAAGGCTGGCGCAGGATATGTGAACACTGAAGCTTTCTTT,CASSKAGAGYVNTEAFF
.,.,TRBJ1-1,TRBV28,TGTGCCAGCAGTTTTTGGGGGGATACCACTGAAGCTTTCTTT,CASSFWGDTTEAFF
once,TRBD1,TRBJ1-4,TRBV28,TGTGCCAGCAGATGGACAGGGGAATTTGAAAAACTGTTTTTT,CASRWTGEFEKLFF
.,TRBD2,TRBJ2-3,TRBV7-9,TGTGCCAGCGCACCGACTAGCGGGATGGGGGTCACAGATACGCAGTATTTT,CASAPTSGMGVTDTQYF
.,TRBD2,TRBJ2-1,TRBV19,TGTGCCAGTAGTATTGCTAGCGGGGTAGTCAATGAGCAGTTCTTC,CASSIASGVVNEQFF
.,TRBD2,TRBJ2-3,TRBV4-2,TGTGCCAGCAGCCAAGATCCGGGCGGGGGGGGAGATACGCAGTATTTT,CASSQDPGGGGDTQYF
.,TRBD2,TRBJ2-1,TRBV6-4,TGTGCCAGCAGTGACTCGGGACTAGCGAGCTCCTACAATGAGCAGTTCTTC,CASSDSGLASSYNEQFF
.,TRBD2,TRBJ2-7,TRBV4-1,TGCGCCAGCAGCCATCTAGCGGGAGGCCCCTACGAGCAGTACTTC,CASSHLAGGPYEQYF
.,TRBD1,TRBJ2-5,TRBV19,TGTGCCAGTAGAAGAATCGGACAGGTACGAGAGACCCAGTACTTC,CASRRIGQVRETQYF
.,.,TRBJ1-2,TRBV5-5,TGTGCCAGCAGTGTTAACAGGGTTCATGGCTACACCTTC,CASSVNRVHGYTF
.,TRBD1,TRBJ2-7,TRBV14,TGTGCCAGCAGCGCTCCCGGGACAGGGACCTACGAGCAGTACTTC,CASSAPGTGTYEQYF
.,.,TRBJ2-3,TRBV7-6,TGTGCCAGCAGCTTCCTTAGCACAGATACGCAGTATTTT,CASSFLSTDTQYF
.,.,TRBJ2-1,TRBV16,TGTGCCAGCAGCCCCCACAGCAGTAATGCCCAGGGTGAGCAGTTCTTC,CASSPHSSNAQGEQFF
.,.,TRBJ1-2,TRBV5-5,TGTGCCCTCTGGGGAGGGGGTACCTATGGCTACACCTTC,CALWGGGTYGYTF
.,TRBD1,TRBJ1-4,TRBV4-3,TGCGCCAGCAGCCAAGATCACAGGGGGGACGAAAAACTGTTTTTT,CASSQDHRGDEKLFF
.,.,TRBJ2-7,TRBV4-1,TGCGCCAGCAGCCAAGATCCGGCAGGGGGGTCCTACGAGCAGTACTTC,CASSQDPAGGSYEQYF
.,.,TRBJ2-6,TRBV13,TGTGCCAGCAGCTTAGGGTGGGGTGGAGGGGCCAACGTCCTGACTTTC,CASSLGWGGGANVLTF
.,TRBD2,TRBJ2-7,TRBV6-1,TGTGCCAGCGGCTGGACTAGCGGGCACGAGCAGTACTTC,CASGWTSGHEQYF
.,.,TRBJ2-1,TRBV2,TGTGCCAGCAGTGGGCGGCCCGAGACACTAGATGAGCAGTTCTTC,CASSGRPETLDEQFF
once,TRBD2,TRBJ2-1,TRBV6-5,TGTGCCAGCAGCAGACTAGCGGGGCCCAATGAGCAGTTCTTC,CASSRLAGPNEQFF
.,.,TRBJ1-5,TRBV30,TGTGCCTGGACCCTCGACAGTGAGGGGAATCAGCCCCAGCATTTT,CAWTLDSEGNQPQHF